These T cell receptor beta chains were read from a single sample in a study of Ad26.COV2.S vaccination and SARS-CoV-2 variants. Sequencing was performed with immunoSEQ multiplex PCR; in TCRdb, only in-frame clones are kept and a portion is missing. This sample has around 340,000 clones, with around 88% found just once. The sequencing used peripheral blood, collected in a trial of Ad26.COV2.S vaccine versus placebo. These receptors all stem from a person aged 18-65 years who received the Ad26.COV2.S COVID-19 vaccine or a placebo. Both conserved end residues are part of each CDR3. D genes are given only for firm matches. Not every row has a clone size; where given, it reads once, few, many or a size class.

abundance	v_gene	len	j_gene	d_gene	CDR3aa	CDR3nt
NA	TRBV27	17	TRBJ2-3	TRBD2	CASRLSPLPGLADTQYF	TGTGCCAGCAGACTGAGCCCCTTACCGGGACTAGCGGATACGCAGTATTTT
NA	TRBV14	16	TRBJ1-6	NA	CASSQRRSSYNSPLHF	TGTGCCAGCAGCCAAAGACGGAGCTCCTATAATTCACCCCTCCACTTT
NA	TRBV28	15	TRBJ2-7	TRBD2	CASSLWASGGYEQYF	TGTGCCAGCAGTTTATGGGCTAGCGGAGGTTACGAGCAGTACTTC
NA	TRBV3-1/TRBV3-2	14	TRBJ1-2	NA	CASSQDGQGYGYTF	TGTGCCAGCAGCCAAGATGGTCAGGGCTATGGCTACACCTTC
NA	TRBV10-1	20	TRBJ2-1	NA	CASSESSEPRGSRFPIEQFF	TGCGCCAGCAGTGAGTCGAGTGAGCCCCGGGGCTCCCGCTTCCCTATTGAGCAGTTCTTC
NA	TRBV29-1	14	TRBJ2-7	TRBD2	CSVVSGADPYEQYF	TGCAGCGTTGTTAGCGGGGCCGACCCCTACGAGCAGTACTTC
few	TRBV12-3/TRBV12-4	12	TRBJ2-2	NA	CASSLTAGELFF	TGTGCCAGCAGTCTCACAGCCGGGGAGCTGTTTTTT
NA	TRBV4-3	16	TRBJ2-1	TRBD2	CASSQGDYPSYNEQFF	TGCGCCAGCAGCCAGGGGGACTACCCCTCCTACAATGAGCAGTTCTTC
NA	TRBV28	14	TRBJ1-1	NA	CASNVGGVGTEAFF	TGTGCCAGCAACGTAGGGGGGGTCGGGACTGAAGCTTTCTTT
NA	TRBV19	15	TRBJ1-5	NA	CASSIVSGGGQPQHF	TGTGCCAGTAGTATCGTGTCGGGCGGGGGTCAGCCCCAGCATTTT
NA	TRBV6-5	13	TRBJ1-5	NA	CASRGTYNQPQHF	TGTGCCAGCAGGGGGACATACAATCAGCCCCAGCATTTT
NA	TRBV27	17	TRBJ2-1	NA	CASSFGPGASSYNEQFF	TGTGCCAGCAGTTTTGGGCCAGGGGCTAGCTCCTACAATGAGCAGTTCTTC
NA	TRBV4-2	16	TRBJ1-6	NA	CASSLLSGGYNSPLHF	TGTGCCAGCAGCCTTCTATCGGGGGGGTATAATTCACCCCTCCACTTT
NA	TRBV28	16	TRBJ2-2	TRBD2	CASSFEAGGPVGELFF	TGTGCCAGCAGTTTCGAAGCGGGGGGGCCCGTCGGGGAGCTGTTTTTT
NA	TRBV5-1	14	TRBJ2-1	NA	CASSLGQNYNEQFF	TGCGCCAGCAGCTTGGGACAGAACTACAATGAGCAGTTCTTC
NA	TRBV6-2/TRBV6-3	16	TRBJ2-2	NA	CASSYVEVFRPGELFF	TGTGCCAGCAGTTACGTAGAGGTATTCCGGCCCGGGGAGCTGTTTTTT
NA	TRBV19	15	TRBJ1-6	TRBD1	CASSISPGQGPPLHF	TGTGCCAGTAGTATTAGCCCCGGACAGGGTCCACCCCTCCACTTT